This is a list of T cell receptor beta chains from one sample in a study of CD8 T cells in ankylosing spondylitis. Using its own MiXCR run on the 5' RACE reads, TCRdb lists one record per CDR3 protein. The sample gives about 360,000 distinct CDR3 sequences, approximately 20% of which show up once; over 10% is in the top ten. The sequenced material came from blood, either unsorted or a sorted T cell fraction (not recorded which). The receptors here all came from a male donor with ankylosing spondylitis or in good health (not recorded which). CDR3s include the opening cysteine and the closing phenylalanine or tryptophan. Each record gives: V gene, D gene, clone size, J gene, CDR3 DNA, CDR3 protein. A D gene is named only where the DNA matches it firmly. Clone size, where shown, is once, few, many, or a class for clones that have expanded.

V: TRBV7-9
D: .
size: few
J: TRBJ2-5
DNA: TGTGCCAGCAGCCACCGGGATCCGCAAGAGACCCAGTACTTC
CDR3: CASSHRDPQETQYF

V: TRBV10-3
D: TRBD1
size: .
J: TRBJ2-7
DNA: TGTGCCATCAGTGTAGACAGGGGGAACCCCTACGAGCAGTACTTC
CDR3: CAISVDRGNPYEQYF

V: TRBV18
D: .
size: .
J: TRBJ2-7
DNA: TGTGCCAGCTCCCCGCGGGGCAATACCTACGAGCAGTACTTC
CDR3: CASSPRGNTYEQYF

V: TRBV6-5
D: .
size: few
J: TRBJ2-2
DNA: TGTGCCACCTCAGGTGGGGTCGGGGAGCTGTTTTTT
CDR3: CATSGGVGELFF

V: TRBV4-2
D: .
size: few
J: TRBJ2-7
DNA: TGTGCCAGCAGCCAAGGAACTCAGCAGTACTTC
CDR3: CASSQGTQQYF

V: TRBV6-5
D: .
size: few
J: TRBJ1-4
DNA: TGTGCCAGCAGTTACCATGGGAGGAGTGATGAAAAACTGTTTTTT
CDR3: CASSYHGRSDEKLFF

V: TRBV7-6
D: .
size: .
J: TRBJ2-3
DNA: TGTGCCAGCAGCTTTGGTACAGGGAGAGTAGATACGCAGTATTTT
CDR3: CASSFGTGRVDTQYF

V: TRBV20-1
D: .
size: .
J: TRBJ2-7
DNA: TGCAGTGCTAGAATCCCGGACAAGTACGAGCAGTACTTC
CDR3: CSARIPDKYEQYF

V: TRBV12-3/TRBV12-4
D: .
size: few
J: TRBJ2-5
DNA: TGTGCCAGCAGTCTAATTGGGGGGAACCAAGAGACCCAGTACTTC
CDR3: CASSLIGGNQETQYF

V: TRBV5-6
D: TRBD2
size: few
J: TRBJ2-1
DNA: TGTGCCAGCAGCTTGACCCCCGGGGGGGACAATGAGCAGTTCTTC
CDR3: CASSLTPGGDNEQFF

V: TRBV6-5
D: .
size: .
J: TRBJ2-7
DNA: TGTGCCAGCAGTTACTCCAGGGTTGGCGAGCAGTACTTC
CDR3: CASSYSRVGEQYF

V: TRBV4-1
D: TRBD2
size: .
J: TRBJ2-1
DNA: TGCGCCAGCAGCCAACTTGACGCGGGGGGGTACAATGAGCAGTTCTTC
CDR3: CASSQLDAGGYNEQFF

V: TRBV12-3/TRBV12-4
D: .
size: many
J: TRBJ2-7
DNA: TGTGCCAGCAGTCCTCAACGGGGTACCTACGAGCAGTACTTC
CDR3: CASSPQRGTYEQYF

V: TRBV10-3
D: TRBD2
size: few
J: TRBJ2-3
DNA: TGTGCCATCCGATACCTAGCGGGGGGCGCAGATACGCAGTATTTT
CDR3: CAIRYLAGGADTQYF

V: TRBV20-1
D: TRBD1
size: .
J: TRBJ2-5
DNA: TGCAGTGCTAGAACTATGACAGGGATGGAGACCCAGTACTTC
CDR3: CSARTMTGMETQYF

V: TRBV7-9
D: .
size: few
J: TRBJ2-7
DNA: TGTGCCACCGTGACGGGGGACAGAATCTACGAGCAGTACTTC
CDR3: CATVTGDRIYEQYF

V: TRBV12-3/TRBV12-4
D: TRBD2
size: many
J: TRBJ2-1
DNA: TGTGCCAGCAGTTCAACTCCGACTCTTAGCGGGGGAGAGCAGTTCTTC
CDR3: CASSSTPTLSGGEQFF

V: TRBV11-2
D: TRBD2
size: few
J: TRBJ2-3
DNA: TGTGCCAGCAGCTCCCCTAGCGGGGGGATCACAGATACGCAGTATTTT
CDR3: CASSSPSGGITDTQYF

V: TRBV2
D: TRBD2
size: .
J: TRBJ2-1
DNA: TGTGCCAGCAGTGAGCAGCGGGGGGTTCCGGGGAGTGAGCAGTTCTTC
CDR3: CASSEQRGVPGSEQFF

V: TRBV4-1
D: .
size: few
J: TRBJ2-3
DNA: TGCGCCAGCAGCCAAGAGTCGCGGGCCACAGATACGCAGTATTTT
CDR3: CASSQESRATDTQYF

V: TRBV20-1
D: TRBD2
size: .
J: TRBJ2-1
DNA: TGCAGTGCTAGAGTCATCGGCGGGGGGGATCACAATGAGCAGTTCTTC
CDR3: CSARVIGGGDHNEQFF

V: TRBV7-8
D: .
size: few
J: TRBJ2-7
DNA: TGTGCCAGCAGCTTATCCTTTGACAGGTCCTACGAGCAGTACTTC
CDR3: CASSLSFDRSYEQYF

V: TRBV7-6
D: TRBD2
size: few
J: TRBJ2-3
DNA: TGTGCCAGCAGCCCTCGTCGGCTAGCGGGGGCCTTTAGCACAGATACGCAGTATTTT
CDR3: CASSPRRLAGAFSTDTQYF

V: TRBV12-3/TRBV12-4
D: .
size: .
J: TRBJ1-5
DNA: TGTGCCAGCACCGTGAGCAATCAGCCCCAGCATTTT
CDR3: CASTVSNQPQHF

V: TRBV20-1
D: .
size: few
J: TRBJ2-7
DNA: TGCAGTGCTAGAGATCTCCTATCCGGCGCCCCGGACTCCTACGAGCAGTACTTC
CDR3: CSARDLLSGAPDSYEQYF

V: TRBV12-3/TRBV12-4
D: .
size: .
J: TRBJ1-6
DNA: TGTGCCAGCGGGTGGGTGCGGTCACCCCTCCACTTT
CDR3: CASGWVRSPLHF

V: TRBV12-3/TRBV12-4
D: TRBD2
size: few
J: TRBJ2-3
DNA: TGTGCCAGCAGCCAGAGCGGGACCACAGATACGCAGTATTTT
CDR3: CASSQSGTTDTQYF

V: TRBV20-1
D: .
size: few
J: TRBJ2-3
DNA: TGCAGTGCTACGGGACTCGACACAGATACGCAGTATTTT
CDR3: CSATGLDTDTQYF

V: TRBV12-3/TRBV12-4
D: .
size: few
J: TRBJ2-7
DNA: TGTGCCAGCAGTTTAGGCTGGGTCGGATACGAGCAGTACTTC
CDR3: CASSLGWVGYEQYF

V: TRBV7-9
D: .
size: few
J: TRBJ2-7
DNA: TGTGCCAGCAGCTTAGTAGCGAAGGGGGTTGACGAGCAGTACTTC
CDR3: CASSLVAKGVDEQYF

V: TRBV5-1
D: .
size: .
J: TRBJ2-3
DNA: TGCGCCAGCAGCTTGGAATTGGATACGCAGTATTTT
CDR3: CASSLELDTQYF

V: TRBV5-6
D: .
size: few
J: TRBJ2-7
DNA: TGTGCCAGCAGCTTGGCCGAGCCGTCCTACGAGCAGTACTTC
CDR3: CASSLAEPSYEQYF

V: TRBV12-3/TRBV12-4
D: TRBD1
size: few
J: TRBJ2-2
DNA: TGTGCCAGCAGTCCGGACAGGGGAGCGAACACCGGGGAGCTGTTTTTT
CDR3: CASSPDRGANTGELFF

V: TRBV20-1
D: .
size: few
J: TRBJ1-1
DNA: TGCAGTGCTCCGAGGGGTTTCTCGGTCGCTTTCTTT
CDR3: CSAPRGFSVAFF

V: TRBV24-1
D: .
size: few
J: TRBJ2-3
DNA: TGTGCCACCAGTGACCCGGGGGACATAGATACGCAGTATTTT
CDR3: CATSDPGDIDTQYF

V: TRBV28
D: TRBD1
size: .
J: TRBJ2-7
DNA: TGTGCCAGCAGCATTGCAAGGACAGGGAGGTACGAGCAGTACTTC
CDR3: CASSIARTGRYEQYF

V: TRBV10-3
D: TRBD1
size: few
J: TRBJ1-1
DNA: TGTGCCATCAGTGAGACCTGGACAGGGGGGAACACTGAAGCTTTCTTT
CDR3: CAISETWTGGNTEAFF

V: TRBV13
D: TRBD2
size: few
J: TRBJ2-5
DNA: TGTGCCAGCAGTATAGGACTAAGCGGGGACGTGGGGCAAGAGACCCAGTACTTC
CDR3: CASSIGLSGDVGQETQYF

V: TRBV12-3/TRBV12-4
D: .
size: few
J: TRBJ2-1
DNA: TGTGCCAGCAGTTCGGGGCGGGGGCGACCCGAGCAGTTCTTC
CDR3: CASSSGRGRPEQFF

V: TRBV20-1
D: .
size: few
J: TRBJ2-5
DNA: TGCAGTGCTAGTTCAGGGATGGGGGAGACCCAGTACTTC
CDR3: CSASSGMGETQYF

V: TRBV29-1
D: .
size: few
J: TRBJ2-6
DNA: TGCAGCGTCGTTATCCCACAGGATAGGTTGGCCAACGTCCTGACTTTC
CDR3: CSVVIPQDRLANVLTF

V: TRBV19
D: .
size: .
J: TRBJ2-7
DNA: TGTGCCAGTAGTATTGGGGACATCTCCTACGAGCAGTACTTC
CDR3: CASSIGDISYEQYF

V: TRBV25-1
D: .
size: few
J: TRBJ2-5
DNA: TGTGCCAGCAACCAAGAGACCCAGTACTTC
CDR3: CASNQETQYF

V: TRBV20-1
D: .
size: .
J: TRBJ2-7
DNA: TGCAGTGTTGGTAGCCCGAGCTCCTACGAGCAGTACTTC
CDR3: CSVGSPSSYEQYF

V: TRBV20-1
D: TRBD1
size: .
J: TRBJ2-1
DNA: TGCAGTGCTGGGGACAGGGGGCTAGATGAGCAGTTCTTC
CDR3: CSAGDRGLDEQFF

V: TRBV7-9
D: TRBD1
size: .
J: TRBJ2-1
DNA: TGTGCCAGCAGCTTGCTCCGGGACAGGGGGTCGGTTGAGCAGTTCTTC
CDR3: CASSLLRDRGSVEQFF

V: TRBV3-1
D: .
size: .
J: TRBJ2-4
DNA: TGTGCCAGCACATCGGCGCTAGCCAAAAACATTCAGTACTTC
CDR3: CASTSALAKNIQYF

V: TRBV4-2
D: .
size: .
J: TRBJ1-5
DNA: TGTGCCAGCAGCCAGGCCGAGGGTCGGCCCCAGCATTTT
CDR3: CASSQAEGRPQHF

V: TRBV12-3/TRBV12-4
D: .
size: few
J: TRBJ2-3
DNA: TGTGCCAGCAGTTTATGGGGTGATACGCAGTATTTT
CDR3: CASSLWGDTQYF

V: TRBV6-5
D: .
size: few
J: TRBJ2-1
DNA: TGTGCCAGCAGTTACTCGATTGAGGCCCGTAACAATCAGTTCTTC
CDR3: CASSYSIEARNNQFF

V: TRBV15
D: .
size: few
J: TRBJ2-7
DNA: TGTGCCACCAGCAGAGATCCCAGGAAGGGGGAGCAGTACTTC
CDR3: CATSRDPRKGEQYF

V: TRBV5-1
D: TRBD1
size: few
J: TRBJ1-1
DNA: TGCGCCAGCAGCGGAACAGGGGGCTCTGAAGCTTTCTTT
CDR3: CASSGTGGSEAFF

V: TRBV21-1
D: .
size: .
J: TRBJ2-5
DNA: TGTGCCAGCAGTGCCACTCCCCAGGGGGGACGGACTTTAATCCAAGAGACCCAGTACTTC
CDR3: CASSATPQGGRTLIQETQYF

V: TRBV5-1
D: TRBD2
size: .
J: TRBJ2-5
DNA: TGCGCCAGCAGCTTGTGGACTAGCCAAGAGAACCAGTACTTC
CDR3: CASSLWTSQENQYF

V: TRBV4-1
D: TRBD2
size: .
J: TRBJ2-1
DNA: TGCGCCAGCAGCCCCCCGAGGTTAGCGGGGGAGTGGCAGTTCTTC
CDR3: CASSPPRLAGEWQFF